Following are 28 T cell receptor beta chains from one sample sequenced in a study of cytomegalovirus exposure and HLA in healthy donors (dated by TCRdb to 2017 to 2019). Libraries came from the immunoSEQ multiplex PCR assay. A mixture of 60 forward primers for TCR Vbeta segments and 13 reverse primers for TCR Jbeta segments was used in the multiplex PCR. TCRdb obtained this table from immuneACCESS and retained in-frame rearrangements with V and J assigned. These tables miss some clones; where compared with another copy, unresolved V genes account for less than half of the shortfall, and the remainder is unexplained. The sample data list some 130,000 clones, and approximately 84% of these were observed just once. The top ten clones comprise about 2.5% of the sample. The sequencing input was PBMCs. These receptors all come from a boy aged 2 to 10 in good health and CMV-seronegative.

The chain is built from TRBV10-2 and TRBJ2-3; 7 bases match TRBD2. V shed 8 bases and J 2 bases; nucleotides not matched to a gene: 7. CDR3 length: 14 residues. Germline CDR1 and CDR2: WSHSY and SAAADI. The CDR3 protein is CASHQRGSTDTQYF. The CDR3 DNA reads TGCGCCAGCCACCAGCGGGGATCCACAGATACGCAGTATTTT.

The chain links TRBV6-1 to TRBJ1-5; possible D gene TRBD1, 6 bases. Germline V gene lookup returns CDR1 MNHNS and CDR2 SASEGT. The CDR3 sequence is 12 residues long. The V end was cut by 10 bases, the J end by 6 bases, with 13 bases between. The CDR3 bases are TGTGCCATCACAGGGTACGGTCAGCCCCAGCATTTT. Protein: CAITGYGQPQHF.

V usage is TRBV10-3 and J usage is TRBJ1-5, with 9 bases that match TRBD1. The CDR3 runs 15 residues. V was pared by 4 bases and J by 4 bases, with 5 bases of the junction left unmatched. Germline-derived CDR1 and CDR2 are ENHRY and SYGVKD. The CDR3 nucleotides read TGTGCCATCAGTGCTGGACAGGGGATGAATCAGCCCCAGCATTTT. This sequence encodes CAISAGQGMNQPQHF.

CDR3 sequence (DNA): TGCGCCAGCAGCCAAGCCGGGACAGCGCTTTACGAGCAGTACTTC. Amino acid sequence: CASSQAGTALYEQYF. The J gene is TRBJ2-7, the V gene TRBV4-1; TRBD1 matches 7 bases. CDR1 and CDR2 (germline): MGHRA, YSYEKL. V lost 1 base to trimming and J lost 4 bases; unmatched junction nucleotides: 7. The CDR3 contains 15 residues.

The CDR3 nucleotides read TGTGCCTGGAGGGGGACAGCCGGCTACACCTTC. Translating gives CAWRGTAGYTF. The chain employs TRBV30 and TRBJ1-2; 7 bases are shared with TRBD1. The CDR3 totals 11 residues. V lost 3 bases to trimming and J lost 8 bases; unmatched junction nucleotides: 3. Germline values: CDR1 GTSNPN, CDR2 SVGIG (reference sequence).

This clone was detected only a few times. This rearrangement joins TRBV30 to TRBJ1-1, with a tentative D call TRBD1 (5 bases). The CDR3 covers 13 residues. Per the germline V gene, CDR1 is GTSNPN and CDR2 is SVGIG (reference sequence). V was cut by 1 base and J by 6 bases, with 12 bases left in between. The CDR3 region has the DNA TGTGCCTGGAGTGGACAGACCTACGCTGAAGCTTTCTTT. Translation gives CAWSGQTYAEAFF.

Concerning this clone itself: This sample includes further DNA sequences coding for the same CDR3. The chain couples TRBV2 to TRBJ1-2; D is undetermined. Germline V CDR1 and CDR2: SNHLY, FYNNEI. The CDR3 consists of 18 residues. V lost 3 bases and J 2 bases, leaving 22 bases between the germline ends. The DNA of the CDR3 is TGTGCCAGCAGTGAGGCGCATGAGCGGGCACTTTTGAACTATGGCTACACCTTC. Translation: CASSEAHERALLNYGYTF. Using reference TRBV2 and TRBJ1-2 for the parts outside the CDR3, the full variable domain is EPEVTQTPSHQVTQMGQEVILRCVPISNHLYFYWYRQILGQKVEFLVSFYNNEISEKSEIFDDQFSVERPDGSNFTLKIRSTKLEDSAMYFCASSEAHERALLNYGYTFGSGTRLTVV.

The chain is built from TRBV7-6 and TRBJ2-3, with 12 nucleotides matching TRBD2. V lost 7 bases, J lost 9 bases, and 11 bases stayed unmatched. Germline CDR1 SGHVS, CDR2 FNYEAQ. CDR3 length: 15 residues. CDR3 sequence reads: CASTLLAGGVETQYF. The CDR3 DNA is TGTGCCAGCACATTACTAGCGGGGGGTGTGGAGACGCAGTATTTT.

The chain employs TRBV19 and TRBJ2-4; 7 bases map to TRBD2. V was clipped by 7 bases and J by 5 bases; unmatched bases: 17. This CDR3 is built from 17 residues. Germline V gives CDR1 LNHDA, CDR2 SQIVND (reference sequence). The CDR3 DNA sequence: TGTGCCAGTACCGCGGAGGGGTTAGCGGGCCTCCAAAACATTCAGTACTTC. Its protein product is CASTAEGLAGLQNIQYF. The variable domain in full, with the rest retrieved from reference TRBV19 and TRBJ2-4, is DGGITQSPKYLFRKEGQNVTLSCEQNLNHDAMYWYRQDPGQGLRLIYYSQIVNDFQKGDIAEGYSVSREKKESFPLTVTSAQKNPTAFYLCASTAEGLAGLQNIQYFGAGTRLSVL.

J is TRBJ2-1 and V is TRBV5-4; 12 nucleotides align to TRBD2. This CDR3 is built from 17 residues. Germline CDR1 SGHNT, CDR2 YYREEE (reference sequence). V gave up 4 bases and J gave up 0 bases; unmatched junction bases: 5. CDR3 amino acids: CASSLPLAGGSYNEQFF. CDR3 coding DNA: TGTGCCAGCAGCCTGCCACTAGCGGGAGGCTCCTACAATGAGCAGTTCTTC.

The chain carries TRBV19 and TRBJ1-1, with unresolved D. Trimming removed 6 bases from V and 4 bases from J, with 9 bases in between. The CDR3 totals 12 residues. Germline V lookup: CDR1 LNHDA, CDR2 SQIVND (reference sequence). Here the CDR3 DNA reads TGTGCCAGTAGGGGGAGGTCCACTGAAGCTTTCTTT. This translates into CASRGRSTEAFF.

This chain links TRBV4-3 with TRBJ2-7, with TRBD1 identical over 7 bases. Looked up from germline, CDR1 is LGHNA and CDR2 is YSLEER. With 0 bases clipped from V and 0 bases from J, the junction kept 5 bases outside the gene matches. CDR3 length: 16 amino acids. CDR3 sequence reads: CASSQDFRDSSYEQYF. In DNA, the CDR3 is TGCGCCAGCAGCCAAGATTTTCGGGACAGCTCCTACGAGCAGTACTTC.

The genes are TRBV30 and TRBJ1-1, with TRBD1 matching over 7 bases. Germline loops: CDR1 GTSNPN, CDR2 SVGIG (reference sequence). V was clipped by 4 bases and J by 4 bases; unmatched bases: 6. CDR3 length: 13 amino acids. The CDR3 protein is CAWTLQGSTEAFF. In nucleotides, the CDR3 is TGTGCCTGGACACTACAGGGGTCCACTGAAGCTTTCTTT.

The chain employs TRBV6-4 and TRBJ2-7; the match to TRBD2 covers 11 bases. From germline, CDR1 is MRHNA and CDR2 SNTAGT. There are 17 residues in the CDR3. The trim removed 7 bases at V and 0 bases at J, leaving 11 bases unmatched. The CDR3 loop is CASTGPLAGGISYEQYV. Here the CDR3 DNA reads TGTGCCAGCACGGGACCTTTAGCGGGAGGGATCTCCTACGAGCAGTACGTC.

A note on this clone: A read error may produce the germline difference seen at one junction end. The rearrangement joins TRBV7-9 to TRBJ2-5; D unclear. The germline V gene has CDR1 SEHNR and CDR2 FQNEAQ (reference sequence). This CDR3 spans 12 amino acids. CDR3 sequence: CSSSAQIETQYF. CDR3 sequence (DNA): TGTTCCAGCAGCGCCCAGATAGAGACCCAGTACTTC.

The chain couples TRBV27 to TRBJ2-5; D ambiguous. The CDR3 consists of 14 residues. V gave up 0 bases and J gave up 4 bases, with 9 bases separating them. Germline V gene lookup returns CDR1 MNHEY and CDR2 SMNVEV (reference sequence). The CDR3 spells CASSLSLMSETQYF. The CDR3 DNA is TGTGCCAGCAGTTTATCTTTAATGTCAGAGACCCAGTACTTC.

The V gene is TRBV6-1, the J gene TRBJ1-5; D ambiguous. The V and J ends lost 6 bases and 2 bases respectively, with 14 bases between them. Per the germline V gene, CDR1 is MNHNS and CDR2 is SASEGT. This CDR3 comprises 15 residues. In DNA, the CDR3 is TGTGCCAGCAGAGGATGGGAGGTTGGCAATCAGCCCCAGCATTTT. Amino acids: CASRGWEVGNQPQHF.

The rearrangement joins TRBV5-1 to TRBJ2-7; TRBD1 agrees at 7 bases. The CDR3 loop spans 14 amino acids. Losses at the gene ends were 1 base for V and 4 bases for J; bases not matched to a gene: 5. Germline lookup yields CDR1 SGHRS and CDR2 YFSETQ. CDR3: CASSLRQGSYEQYF. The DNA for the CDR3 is TGCGCCAGCAGCTTGCGACAGGGTTCGTACGAGCAGTACTTC.

This CDR3 reads CASSIDRGRADTQYF. The CDR3 coding sequence is TGTGCCAGTAGTATCGACAGGGGACGCGCAGATACGCAGTATTTT. The genes are TRBV19 and TRBJ2-3; 8 bases are shared with TRBD1. The V and J ends lost 3 bases and 4 bases, in that order; junction bases with no gene match: 6. This CDR3 region has 15 residues. CDR1 LNHDA and CDR2 SQIVND come from the germline V gene (reference sequence).

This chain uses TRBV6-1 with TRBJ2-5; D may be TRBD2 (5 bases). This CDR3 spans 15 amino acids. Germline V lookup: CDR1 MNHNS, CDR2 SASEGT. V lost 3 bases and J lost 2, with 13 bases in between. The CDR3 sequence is CASSDEAGTQETQYF. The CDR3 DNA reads TGTGCCAGCAGTGACGAGGCGGGCACTCAAGAGACCCAGTACTTC.

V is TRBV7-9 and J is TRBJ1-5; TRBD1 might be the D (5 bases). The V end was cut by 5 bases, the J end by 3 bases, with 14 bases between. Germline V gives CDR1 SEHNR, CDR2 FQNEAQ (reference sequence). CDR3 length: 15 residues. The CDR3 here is CASSATTEPNQPQHF. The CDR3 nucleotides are TGTGCCAGCAGCGCGACGACAGAACCCAATCAGCCCCAGCATTTT. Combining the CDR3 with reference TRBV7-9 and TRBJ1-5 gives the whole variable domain DTGVSQNPRHKITKRGQNVTFRCDPISEHNRLYWYRQTLGQGPEFLTYFQNEAQLEKSRLLSDRFSAERPKGSFSTLEIQRTEQGDSAMYLCASSATTEPNQPQHFGDGTRLSIL.

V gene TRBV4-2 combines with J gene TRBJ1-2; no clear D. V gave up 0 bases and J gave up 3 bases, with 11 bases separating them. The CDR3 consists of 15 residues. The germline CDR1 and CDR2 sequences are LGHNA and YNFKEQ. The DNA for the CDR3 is TGTGCCAGCAGCCAAGAGGGGAGTAAGGACTATGGCTACACCTTC. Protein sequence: CASSQEGSKDYGYTF.

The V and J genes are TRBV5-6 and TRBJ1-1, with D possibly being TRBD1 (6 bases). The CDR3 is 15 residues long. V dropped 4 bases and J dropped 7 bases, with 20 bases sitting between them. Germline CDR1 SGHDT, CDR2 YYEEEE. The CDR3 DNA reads TGTGCCAGCAGCATGGGGGTGGGGGGGGCTGGTGAAGCTTTCTTT. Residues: CASSMGVGGAGEAFF. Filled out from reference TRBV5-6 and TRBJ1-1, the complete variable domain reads DAGVTQSPTHLIKTRGQQVTLRCSPKSGHDTVSWYQQALGQGPQFIFQYYEEEERQRGNFPDRFSGHQFPNYSSELNVNALLLGDSALYLCASSMGVGGAGEAFFGQGTRLTVV.

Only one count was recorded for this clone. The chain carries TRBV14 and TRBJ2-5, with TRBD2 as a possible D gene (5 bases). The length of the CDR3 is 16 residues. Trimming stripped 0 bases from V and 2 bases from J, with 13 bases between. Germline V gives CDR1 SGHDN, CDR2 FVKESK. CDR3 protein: CASSQDLSGSQETQYF. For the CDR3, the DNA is TGTGCCAGCAGCCAAGATCTAAGCGGTTCTCAAGAGACCCAGTACTTC. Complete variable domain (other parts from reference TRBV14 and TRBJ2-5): EAGVTQFPSHSVIEKGQTVTLRCDPISGHDNLYWYRRVMGKEIKFLLHFVKESKQDESGMPNNRFLAERTGGTYSTLKVQPAELEDSGVYFCASSQDLSGSQETQYFGPGTRLLVL.

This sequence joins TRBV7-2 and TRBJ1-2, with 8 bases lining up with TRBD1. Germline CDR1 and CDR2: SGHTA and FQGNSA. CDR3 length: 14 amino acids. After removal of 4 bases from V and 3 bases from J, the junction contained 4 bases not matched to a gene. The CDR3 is CASSYGQGDYGYTF. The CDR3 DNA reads TGTGCCAGCAGCTACGGACAGGGAGACTATGGCTACACCTTC.

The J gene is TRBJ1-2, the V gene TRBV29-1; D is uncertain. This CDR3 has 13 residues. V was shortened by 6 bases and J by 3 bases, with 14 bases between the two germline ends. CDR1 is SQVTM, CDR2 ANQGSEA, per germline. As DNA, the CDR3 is TGCAGCGTCGACCACGGGGAGGACTATGGCTACACCTTC. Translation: CSVDHGEDYGYTF.

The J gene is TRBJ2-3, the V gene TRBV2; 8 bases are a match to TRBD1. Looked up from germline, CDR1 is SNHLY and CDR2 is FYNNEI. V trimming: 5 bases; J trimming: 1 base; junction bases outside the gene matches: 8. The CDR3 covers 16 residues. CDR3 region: CASSTDRGFGTDTQYF. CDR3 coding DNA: TGTGCCAGCAGTACTGACAGGGGTTTCGGCACAGATACGCAGTATTTT.

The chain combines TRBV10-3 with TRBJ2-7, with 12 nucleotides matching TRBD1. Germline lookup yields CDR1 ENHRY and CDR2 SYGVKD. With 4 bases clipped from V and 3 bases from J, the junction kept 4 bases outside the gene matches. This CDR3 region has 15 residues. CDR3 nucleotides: TGTGCCATCAGTGTCGGGACAGGGGGCTTCTACGAGCAGTACGTC. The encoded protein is CAISVGTGGFYEQYV.